This section outlines one TCR beta chain sequence together with its context. Calling Graves' hyperthyroidism stable meant ophthalmopathy did not progress within 18 months. Each 10 ml fresh peripheral blood draw supplied the PBMCs. This entry comes from a study of T cells in Graves' hyperthyroidism and ophthalmopathy. Germline CDR1 is SGDLS and CDR2 is YYNGEE. With V trimmed by 3 bases and J by 7 bases, 10 bases remained unmatched. This CDR3 has 15 amino acids. TCR beta CDR3 regions were amplified from RNA transcripts. The study used the HTBI primer set for a first-round RT-PCR of the TCR CDR3. TCRdb used MiXCR to reprocess the multiplex PCR reads, holding one entry per CDR3 protein. Here the sample spans roughly 380,000 distinct CDR3 sequences, approximately 14% being singletons.

This sequence joins TRBV9 and TRBJ1-2; 9 bases agree with TRBD1. The receptor's source is a woman aged 55-69 years with Graves' hyperthyroidism. The sample comprised blood. CDR3 protein: CASSGRQGGISGYTF. CDR3 bases: TGTGCCAGCAGCGGCCGACAGGGGGGAATCTCTGGCTACACCTTC.